The clone carrying this T cell receptor (beta chain) was counted only a few times. The antigen is unknown. The source of the sample is a study of OX40 agonist ivuxolimab in advanced cancers. CDR1 MDHEN and CDR2 SYDVKM come from the germline V gene. With 6 bases removed from V and 6 bases from J, the gap between germline ends came to 15 bases. The CDR3 length is 14 residues. Assay: immunoSEQ multiplex PCR; the TCRdb copy retains only in-frame clones and omits some. The sample carries roughly 60,000 clones, roughly 81% recorded once. General study findings and limits: Low levels of normalized T-cell clonal expansion also appeared in some nonresponders. Partial responders treated at 0.1-3.0 mg/kg exhibited clonal expansion among the lowest measured. The specificity for antigen of the expanded peripheral T cells was not determined.

This TCR derives from an adult with an advanced solid tumor such as melanoma, head and neck, liver or kidney cancer. Sequencing was performed on CD4+ or CD8+ T cells sorted from blood, taken in a trial of the OX40 agonist ivuxolimab. The chain links TRBV28 to TRBJ1-5; tentative D call: TRBD1 (6 bases). Written as DNA, the CDR3 is TGTGCCAGCAGGGCGGACAGTCCGGGTCAGCCCCAGCATTTT. As protein: CASRADSPGQPQHF.